This T cell receptor (beta chain) was identified in a study of T cell changes during pregnancy in multiple sclerosis. The CDR3 totals 11 residues. Trimming pared 1 base from V and 8 bases from J, leaving 3 bases between. Germline CDR1 and CDR2: SEHNR and FQNEAQ (reference sequence). Data came from immunoSEQ multiplex PCR; TCRdb stores just in-frame clones and leaves some out. The table lists approximately 120,000 clones, 96% of them singletons. The V and J genes are TRBV7-9 and TRBJ2-1, with D uncertain. The clonotype was recovered from a female donor with multiple sclerosis, enrolled in a pregnancy study. The source was peripheral blood, collected after pregnancy. CDR3 nucleotide sequence: TGTGCCAGCAGCTTAGACTATGAGCAGTTCTTC. Translating gives CASSLDYEQFF.